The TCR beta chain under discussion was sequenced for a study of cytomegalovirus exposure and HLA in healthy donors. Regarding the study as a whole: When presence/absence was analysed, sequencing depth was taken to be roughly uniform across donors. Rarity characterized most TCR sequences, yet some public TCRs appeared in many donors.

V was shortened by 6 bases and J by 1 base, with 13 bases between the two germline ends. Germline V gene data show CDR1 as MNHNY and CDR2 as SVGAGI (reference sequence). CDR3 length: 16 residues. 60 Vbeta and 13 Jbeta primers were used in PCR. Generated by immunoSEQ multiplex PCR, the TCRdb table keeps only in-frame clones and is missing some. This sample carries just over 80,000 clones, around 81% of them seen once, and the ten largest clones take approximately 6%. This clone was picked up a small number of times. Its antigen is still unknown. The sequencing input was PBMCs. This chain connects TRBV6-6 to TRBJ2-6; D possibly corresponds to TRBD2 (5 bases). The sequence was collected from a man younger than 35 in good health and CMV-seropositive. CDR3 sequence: CASRGSLSSGANVLTF. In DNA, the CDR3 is TGTGCCAGCAGGGGGAGTTTAAGTTCTGGGGCCAACGTCCTGACTTTC.